The source of this T cell receptor beta chain is a study of immune heterogeneity within non-small cell lung tumors (dated by TCRdb to about 2018). A note on the overall study: By histology, the tumors were a few squamous cell carcinomas, about ten non-squamous carcinomas and 1 tumor not otherwise specified. To examine intratumoral immune heterogeneity, the study used whole-exome sequencing, RNA-seq and TCR beta repertoire sequencing on multiple spatially distinct regions of each NSCLC tumor. TCR repertoires were analyzed from fewer than 70 tumor loci of some 15 patients, whereas transcriptome data were available for only roughly 43 loci from about a dozen patients. Binding of neoantigens to the HLA alleles of each patient was predicted with netMHCpan-3.0 for mutant peptides of 8 to 11 amino acids. General findings and caveats noted by the study authors: A statistically significant but moderate positive correlation (R 0.3 to 0.4) was observed between local T-cell repertoire clonality and local tumor mutational burden. Within a patient, the same dominant CDR3B clonotypes appeared at multiple loci, but different tumor locations also contained unique high-frequency clones. Individual patients mostly had different high-frequency TCR beta clonotypes.

The CDR3 runs 15 amino acids, cysteine and phenylalanine included. CDR3 DNA only is kept here, 45 bases in frame from base 1. The germline V gene supplies CDR1 MDHEN and CDR2 SYDVKM. Trimming takes 6 bases off V and 7 bases off J; junction bases not matched to a gene: 9. This clonotype is regarded as medium-sized (0.01 to 0.1%). Its recognized antigen is unknown. Base qualities are not at hand, and no much larger clone is one base apart. A multiplex PCR system amplified the TCR beta CDR3 region, with a first 10-cycle round using 32 V-gene forward and 13 J-gene reverse primers. The first PCR round was done with a QIAGEN Multiplex PCR Kit, and the primer sequences were filed in Chinese patent CN105087789A. Illumina universal primers were attached in a second round of PCR run with the Phusion High-Fidelity PCR Kit. Sequencing of the TCR libraries was done on the Illumina HiSeq X Ten platform in paired-end mode with a 151 bp read length. Processing in the source paper ran as follows. Cutadapt removed reads without multiplex PCR primers, PEAR merged read pairs, and MiXCR with default settings called CDR3 regions. Repertoire diversity used Shannon entropy, and clonality was computed as one minus Shannon entropy divided by ln of productive unique sequence count. A clonotype counted as a dominant or high-frequency T-cell clone when its frequency was 0.5% or higher. TCRdb trimmed the raw reads at Q25, called clones with MiXCR and kept productive beta chains. Every entry covers one CDR3 protein and lists the most common genes and DNA from its rows. These V and J calls derive from TCRdb rather than the authors' analysis. The sample yields around 3,000 distinct CDR3 sequences; around 40% were counted once. The leading ten clones occupy approximately 50% of the sample.

Genomic DNA was extracted from bulk tumor tissue and used as the TCR template, and 600 ng gDNA was amplified per sample. During surgery, several biopsies were collected from each primary tumor and placed as far from one another as possible within the tumor mass. The study cohort was described as untreated, and patients were newly diagnosed NSCLC cases undergoing curative surgery. The donors were about 14 patients with newly diagnosed non-small cell lung cancer who were having surgery with curative intent. Resected tumor masses were reviewed by two independent pathologists. Only high-quality DNA and RNA samples were carried forward to sequencing.

Sequencing was carried out using lung tumor tissue. The receptor was isolated from a man aged 60 to 69 with non-small cell lung cancer. The rearranged segments are TRBV28 and TRBJ1-5; TRBD1 aligns with 10 central bases. The CDR3 region: CASRLGQGNRQPQHF. The sequenced DNA: TGTGCCAGCAGATTGGGACAGGGGAATCGGCAGCCCCAGCATTTT.